This paragraph reports one TCR beta chain. V was pared by 1 base and J by 6 bases, with 7 bases between. CDR3 length equals 13 residues. Germline V CDR1 and CDR2: LGHNA, YSLEER. These data originate in a study of blood T cell repertoires in COVID-19. Study overall: In each case, the material was cDNA or gDNA derived from T cells, B-cell-depleted T cells, or PBMCs.

Measured with immunoSEQ multiplex PCR; TCRdb has only the in-frame clones, and not every one. The sample holds roughly 670,000 clones, approximately 90% seen once. The TCR was taken from a woman under 30 with acute or convalescent COVID-19. The chain is built from TRBV4-3 and TRBJ1-5, with D unresolved. Sequenced material: peripheral blood. The CDR3 region is CASSQVLAQPQHF. Here the CDR3 DNA reads TGCGCCAGCAGCCAAGTTCTGGCTCAGCCCCAGCATTTT.